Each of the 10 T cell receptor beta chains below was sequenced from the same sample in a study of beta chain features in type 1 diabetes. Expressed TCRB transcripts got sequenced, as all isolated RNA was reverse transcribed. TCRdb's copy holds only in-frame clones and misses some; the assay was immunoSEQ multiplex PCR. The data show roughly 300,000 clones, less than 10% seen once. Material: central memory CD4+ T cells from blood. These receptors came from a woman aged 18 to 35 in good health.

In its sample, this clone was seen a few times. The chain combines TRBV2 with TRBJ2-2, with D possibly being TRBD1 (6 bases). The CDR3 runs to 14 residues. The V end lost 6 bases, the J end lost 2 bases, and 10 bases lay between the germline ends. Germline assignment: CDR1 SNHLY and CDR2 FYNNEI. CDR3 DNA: TGTGCCAGCAGCCGGGACACAAACACCGGGGAGCTGTTTTTT. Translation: CASSRDTNTGELFF.

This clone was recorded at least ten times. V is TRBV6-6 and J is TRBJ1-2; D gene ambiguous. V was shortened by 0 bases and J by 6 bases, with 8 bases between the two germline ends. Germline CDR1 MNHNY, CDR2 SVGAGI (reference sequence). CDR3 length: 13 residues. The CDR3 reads CASSYSSQDGYTF. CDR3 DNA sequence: TGTGCCAGCAGTTACTCGAGCCAGGATGGCTACACCTTC.

The CDR3 region is CATSSIATGQGRGYTF. DNA for the CDR3: TGTGCCACCAGCAGTATAGCAACTGGACAGGGAAGAGGCTACACCTTC. The V and J genes are TRBV15 and TRBJ1-2; 8 positions match TRBD1. This CDR3 has 16 amino acids. Germline loops: CDR1 LNHNV, CDR2 YYDKDF (reference sequence). V shed 3 bases, J shed 8 bases, and the junction held 14 bases outside the gene matches.

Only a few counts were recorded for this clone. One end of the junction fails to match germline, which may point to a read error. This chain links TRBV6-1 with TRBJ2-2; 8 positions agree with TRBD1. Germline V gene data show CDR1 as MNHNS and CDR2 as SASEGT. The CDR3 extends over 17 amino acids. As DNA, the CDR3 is TGTGCCATCAGTGAAGCCCGCAGGGGGCTGGTTAACGGGGAGCTGTTTTTT. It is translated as CAISEARRGLVNGELFF.

This chain's CDR3 is CASSDRDSETEAFF. CDR3 coding DNA: TGTGCCAGCAGTGACAGGGACTCTGAGACTGAAGCTTTCTTT. This chain connects TRBV6-1 to TRBJ1-1; a weak D match, TRBD1 (5 bases). Trimming removed 3 bases at V and 5 bases at J, with 13 bases between. Looked up from germline, CDR1 is MNHNS and CDR2 is SASEGT. This CDR3 is built from 14 residues.

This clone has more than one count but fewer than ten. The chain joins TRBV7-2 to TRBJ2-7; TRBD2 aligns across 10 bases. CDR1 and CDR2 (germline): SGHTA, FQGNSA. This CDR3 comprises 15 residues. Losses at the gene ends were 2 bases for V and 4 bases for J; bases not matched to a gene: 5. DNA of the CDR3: TGTGCCAGCAGCTTACAGGCTAGCGGGAGTTACGAGCAGTACTTC. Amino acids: CASSLQASGSYEQYF. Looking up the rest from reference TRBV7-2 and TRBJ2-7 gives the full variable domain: GAGVSQSPSNKVTEKGKDVELRCDPISGHTALYWYRQSLGQGLEFLIYFQGNSAPDKSGLPSDRFSAERTGGSVSTLTIQRTQQEDSAVYLCASSLQASGSYEQYFGPGTRLTVT.

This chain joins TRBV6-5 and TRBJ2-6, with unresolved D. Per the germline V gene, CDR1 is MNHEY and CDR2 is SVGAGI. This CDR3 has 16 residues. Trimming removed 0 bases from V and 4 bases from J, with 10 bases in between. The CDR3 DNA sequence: TGTGCCAGCAGTTACTCTAGGAGCGACGGGGCCAACGTCCTGACTTTC. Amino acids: CASSYSRSDGANVLTF.

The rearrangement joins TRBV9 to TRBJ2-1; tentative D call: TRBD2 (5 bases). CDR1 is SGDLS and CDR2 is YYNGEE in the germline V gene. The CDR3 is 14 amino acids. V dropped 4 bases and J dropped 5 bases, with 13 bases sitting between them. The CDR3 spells CASSPRTGNNEQFF. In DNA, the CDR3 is TGTGCCAGCAGCCCCCGGACTGGAAACAATGAGCAGTTCTTC.

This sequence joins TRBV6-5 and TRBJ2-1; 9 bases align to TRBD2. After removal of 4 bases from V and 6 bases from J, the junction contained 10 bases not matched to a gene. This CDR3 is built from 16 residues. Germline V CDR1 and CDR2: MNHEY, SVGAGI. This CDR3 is CASSSLTSGYGNEQFF. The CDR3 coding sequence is TGTGCCAGCAGTTCCCTGACTAGCGGTTATGGCAATGAGCAGTTCTTC.

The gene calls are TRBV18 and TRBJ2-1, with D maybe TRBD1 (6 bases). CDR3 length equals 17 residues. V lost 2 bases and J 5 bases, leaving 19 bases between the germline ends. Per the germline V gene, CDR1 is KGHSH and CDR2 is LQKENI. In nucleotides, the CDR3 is TGTGCCAGCTCACCAAACCCCGGACAGCTCGGGAACAATGAGCAGTTCTTC. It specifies CASSPNPGQLGNNEQFF.